This T cell receptor (beta chain) was recovered during a study of monozygotic twins with inflammatory bowel disease. Whole-study results and caveats: Evidence did not back any single strong signal or clonotype linked to IBD.

CDR3 length equals 19 residues. Germline CDR1 and CDR2: SEHNR and FQNEAQ (reference sequence). For this clonotype: The antigen is unknown.

For every TCR library, around 3,700 ng of total RNA was used. TCRdb re-called the 5' RACE reads and catalogs CDR3 proteins one per entry, DNA excluded. The sample's table shows around 450,000 distinct CDR3 sequences. The sequence was obtained from a human donor with ulcerative colitis or Crohn's disease, or a healthy co-twin of an affected twin (not recorded which). Input material: blood. The genes are TRBV7-9 and TRBJ2-1; TCRdb proposes TRBD2, but this gene call is untestable without DNA. CDR3 sequence: CASSLLTSSGRAEDNEQFF. Together with reference TRBV7-9 and TRBJ2-1, the CDR3 gives the full variable domain: DTGVSQNPRHKITKRGQNVTFRCDPISEHNRLYWYRQTLGQGPEFLTYFQNEAQLEKSRLLSDRFSAERPKGSFSTLEIQRTEQGDSAMYLCASSLLTSSGRAEDNEQFFGPGTRLTVL.